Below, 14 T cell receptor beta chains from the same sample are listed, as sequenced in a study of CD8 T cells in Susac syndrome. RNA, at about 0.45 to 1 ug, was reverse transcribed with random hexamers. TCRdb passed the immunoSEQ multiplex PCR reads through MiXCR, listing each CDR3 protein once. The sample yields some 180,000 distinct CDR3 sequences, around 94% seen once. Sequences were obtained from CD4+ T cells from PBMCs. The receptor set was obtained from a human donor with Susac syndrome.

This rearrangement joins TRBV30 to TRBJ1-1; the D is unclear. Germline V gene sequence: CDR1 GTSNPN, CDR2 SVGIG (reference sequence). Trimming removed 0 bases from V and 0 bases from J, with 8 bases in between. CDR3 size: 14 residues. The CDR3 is CAWSVAPMNTEAFF. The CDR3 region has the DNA TGTGCCTGGAGTGTAGCGCCGATGAACACTGAAGCTTTCTTT.

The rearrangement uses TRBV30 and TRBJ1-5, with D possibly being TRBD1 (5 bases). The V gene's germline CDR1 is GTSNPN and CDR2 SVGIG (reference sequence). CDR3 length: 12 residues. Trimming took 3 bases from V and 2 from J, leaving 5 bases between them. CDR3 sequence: CAWSRGNQPQHF. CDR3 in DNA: TGTGCCTGGAGCAGGGGCAATCAGCCCCAGCATTTT.

CDR3 protein: CASSPRTGGITDTQYF. CDR3 DNA: TGTGCCAGCAGCCCCCGGACAGGGGGAATCACAGATACGCAGTATTTT. This sequence joins TRBV11-2 and TRBJ2-3; 10 positions agree with TRBD1. V dropped 5 bases and J dropped 2; count of bases not matched to a gene: 7. CDR3 length: 16 residues. Germline lookup yields CDR1 SGHAT and CDR2 FQNNGV.

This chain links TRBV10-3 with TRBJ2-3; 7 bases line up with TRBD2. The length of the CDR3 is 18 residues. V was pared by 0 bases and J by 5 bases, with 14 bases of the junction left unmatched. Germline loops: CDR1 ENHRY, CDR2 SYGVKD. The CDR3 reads CAISESMIRAGAGDTQYF. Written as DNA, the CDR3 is TGTGCCATCAGTGAGTCGATGATCCGGGCGGGAGCCGGAGATACGCAGTATTTT.

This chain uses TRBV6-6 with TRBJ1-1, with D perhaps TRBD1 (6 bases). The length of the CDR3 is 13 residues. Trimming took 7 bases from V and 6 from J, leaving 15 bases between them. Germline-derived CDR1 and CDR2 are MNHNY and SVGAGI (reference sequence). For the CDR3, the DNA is TGTGCCAGCACTCCGACAGGCAGGGCTGAAGCTTTCTTT. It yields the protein CASTPTGRAEAFF.

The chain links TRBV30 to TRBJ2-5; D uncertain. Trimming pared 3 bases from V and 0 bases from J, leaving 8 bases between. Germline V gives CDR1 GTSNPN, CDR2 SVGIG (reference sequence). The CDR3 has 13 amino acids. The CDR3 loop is CAWRGSYQETQYF. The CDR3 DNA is TGTGCCTGGAGAGGGTCTTACCAAGAGACCCAGTACTTC.

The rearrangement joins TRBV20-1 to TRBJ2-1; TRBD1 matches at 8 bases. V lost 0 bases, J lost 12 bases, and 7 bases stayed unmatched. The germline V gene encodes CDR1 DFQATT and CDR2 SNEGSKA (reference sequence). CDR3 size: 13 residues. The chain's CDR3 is CSARDLDRALQFF. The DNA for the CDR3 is TGCAGTGCTAGAGATCTGGACAGGGCTTTGCAGTTCTTC.

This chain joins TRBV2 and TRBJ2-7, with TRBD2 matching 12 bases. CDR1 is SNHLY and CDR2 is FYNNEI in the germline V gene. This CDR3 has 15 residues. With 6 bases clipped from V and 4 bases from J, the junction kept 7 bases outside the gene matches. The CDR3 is CASSILAGGRYEQYF. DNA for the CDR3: TGTGCCAGCAGCATTCTAGCGGGAGGGCGGTACGAGCAGTACTTC.

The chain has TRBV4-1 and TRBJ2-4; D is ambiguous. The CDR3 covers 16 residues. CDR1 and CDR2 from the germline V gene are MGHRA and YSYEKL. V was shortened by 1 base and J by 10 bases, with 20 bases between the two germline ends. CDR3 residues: CASSQGPQRSLGIQYF. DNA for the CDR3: TGCGCCAGCAGCCAAGGGCCACAGAGATCCTTGGGGATTCAGTACTTC.

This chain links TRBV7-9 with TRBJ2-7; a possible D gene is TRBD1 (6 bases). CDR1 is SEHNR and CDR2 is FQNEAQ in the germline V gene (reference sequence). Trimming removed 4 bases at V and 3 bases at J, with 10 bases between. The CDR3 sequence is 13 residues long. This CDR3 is CASSSDRNYEQYF. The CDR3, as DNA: TGTGCCAGCAGCTCGGACAGAAACTACGAGCAGTACTTC.

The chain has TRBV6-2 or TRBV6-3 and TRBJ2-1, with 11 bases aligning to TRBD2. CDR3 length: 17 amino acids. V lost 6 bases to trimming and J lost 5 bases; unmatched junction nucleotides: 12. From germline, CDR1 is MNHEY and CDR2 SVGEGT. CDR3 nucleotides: TGTGCCAGCAGCCCTGGACAATTAGCGGGAGGGAACAATGAGCAGTTCTTC. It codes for CASSPGQLAGGNNEQFF.

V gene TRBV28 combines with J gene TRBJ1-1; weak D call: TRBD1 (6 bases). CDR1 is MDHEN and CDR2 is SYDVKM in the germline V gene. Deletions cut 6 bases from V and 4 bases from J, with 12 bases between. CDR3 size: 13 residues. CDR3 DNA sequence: TGTGCCAGCAGAGACGGGGGGCGCACTGAAGCTTTCTTT. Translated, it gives CASRDGGRTEAFF. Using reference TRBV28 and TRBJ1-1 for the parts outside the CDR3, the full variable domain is DVKVTQSSRYLVKRTGEKVFLECVQDMDHENMFWYRQDPGLGLRLIYFSYDVKMKEKGDIPEGYSVSREKKERFSLILESASTNQTSMYLCASRDGGRTEAFFGQGTRLTVV.

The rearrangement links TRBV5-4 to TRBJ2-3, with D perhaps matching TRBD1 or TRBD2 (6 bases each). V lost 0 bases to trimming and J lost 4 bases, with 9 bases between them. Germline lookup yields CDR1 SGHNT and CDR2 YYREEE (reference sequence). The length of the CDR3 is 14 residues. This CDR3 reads CASSLVRGPDTQYF. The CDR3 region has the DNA TGTGCCAGCAGCTTGGTTCGGGGGCCAGATACGCAGTATTTT.

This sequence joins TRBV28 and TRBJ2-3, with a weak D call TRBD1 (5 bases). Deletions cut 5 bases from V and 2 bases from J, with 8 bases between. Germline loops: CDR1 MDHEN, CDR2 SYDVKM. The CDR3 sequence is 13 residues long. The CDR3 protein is CASSPTVTDTQYF. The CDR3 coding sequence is TGTGCCAGCAGTCCGACAGTCACAGATACGCAGTATTTT. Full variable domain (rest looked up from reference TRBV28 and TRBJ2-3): DVKVTQSSRYLVKRTGEKVFLECVQDMDHENMFWYRQDPGLGLRLIYFSYDVKMKEKGDIPEGYSVSREKKERFSLILESASTNQTSMYLCASSPTVTDTQYFGPGTRLTVL.